The 15 T cell receptor beta chains below all came from one sample that was sequenced in a study of PD-1 blockade in classical Hodgkin lymphoma. Method: immunoSEQ multiplex PCR; TCRdb's copy keeps in-frame clones and lacks some. The repertoire holds about 58,000 clones, with 85% to 95% as singletons. There was relapse after autologous stem cell transplantation in every patient, and there was variation in brentuximab vedotin exposure. This sample comprised peripheral blood mononuclear cells (PBMCs), obtained before the second cycle of nivolumab. All receptors derive from a human donor with classical Hodgkin lymphoma.

The CDR3 sequence: CASSLWTDHYEQYF. Written as DNA, the CDR3 is TGTGCCAGCTCACTCTGGACAGACCACTACGAGCAGTACTTC. This chain connects TRBV18 to TRBJ2-7, with a weak D call TRBD1 (6 bases). Per the germline V gene, CDR1 is KGHSH and CDR2 is LQKENI. CDR3 length: 14 residues. Trimming took 4 bases from V and 3 from J, leaving 13 bases between them.

The chain joins TRBV28 to TRBJ2-1; 11 bases are a match to TRBD1. Germline trimming cut 2 bases from V and 9 bases from J; bases unmatched to any gene: 3. This CDR3 region has 14 residues. Germline CDR1 MDHEN, CDR2 SYDVKM. CDR3 DNA sequence: TGTGCCAGCAGTTTAGGACAGGGGGCTTCTGAGCAGTTCTTC. Translating it yields CASSLGQGASEQFF.

The J gene is TRBJ2-5, the V gene TRBV18; unclear D gene. In germline, CDR1 is KGHSH, CDR2 LQKENI. The CDR3 loop spans 14 amino acids. Trimming took off 2 bases at V and 4 bases at J, with 11 bases between the two ends. The DNA for the CDR3 is TGTGCCAGCTCACCAATGGGTCAAGGAGAGACCCAGTACTTC. Translating it yields CASSPMGQGETQYF.

This chain connects TRBV7-3 to TRBJ2-5; 9 bases line up with TRBD2. Germline V gives CDR1 SGHTA, CDR2 FQGTGA. The CDR3 is 16 residues long. V was pared by 0 bases and J by 3 bases, with 5 bases of the junction left unmatched. The CDR3 loop reads CASSLTGLAGEETQYF. DNA of the CDR3: TGTGCCAGCAGCTTAACGGGGTTAGCGGGGGAAGAGACCCAGTACTTC.

This clone was seen once. The chain links TRBV7-9 to TRBJ1-5, with D tentatively TRBD1 (5 bases). CDR1 is SEHNR and CDR2 is FQNEAQ in the germline V gene (reference sequence). Trimming stripped 6 bases from V and 5 bases from J, with 11 bases between. The CDR3 is 13 residues long. CDR3 amino acids: CASSRDSDQPQHF. CDR3 nucleotides: TGTGCCAGCAGTCGCGACAGTGATCAGCCCCAGCATTTT.

The rearrangement joins TRBV4-1 to TRBJ2-7, with D possibly being TRBD1 or TRBD2 (5 bases each). The germline V and J ends were trimmed by 0 bases and 5 bases, with 23 bases remaining between them. The germline V gene has CDR1 MGHRA and CDR2 YSYEKL. This CDR3 is 18 amino acids long. CDR3 DNA: TGCGCCAGCAGCCAAGATGTCCGGGGCACACGTCGGAGGAACGAGCAGTACTTC. Translating it yields CASSQDVRGTRRRNEQYF.

The rearrangement links TRBV4-2 to TRBJ2-5; TRBD1 aligns across 10 bases. Germline V gene sequence: CDR1 LGHNA, CDR2 YNFKEQ. J was trimmed by 4 bases and V by 0 bases; bases with no gene match: 5. The CDR3 contains 16 residues. CDR3 bases: TGTGCCAGCAGCCAAGAACCGGACAGGGGGTTAGAGACCCAGTACTTC. Amino acids: CASSQEPDRGLETQYF.

This clone appeared a single time. The rearrangement uses TRBV6-4 and TRBJ1-1, with a tentative D call TRBD1 (5 bases). Germline-derived CDR1 and CDR2 are MRHNA and SNTAGT. Trimming pared 5 bases from V and 3 bases from J, leaving 10 bases between. The CDR3 length is 13 residues. The CDR3, as DNA: TGTGCCAGCAGTTTGAAAGGGGACACTGAAGCTTTCTTT. This encodes CASSLKGDTEAFF.

The chain joins TRBV12-5 to TRBJ1-2; D is ambiguous. Germline lookup yields CDR1 LGHNT and CDR2 FRNRAP. This CDR3 is 10 amino acids long. V gave up 6 bases and J gave up 4 bases, with 3 bases separating them. CDR3 nucleotides: TGTGCTAGTGGACTCTATGGCTACACCTTC. Translation: CASGLYGYTF.

The chain links TRBV7-9 to TRBJ2-7; no reliable D call. The CDR3 has 15 amino acids. CDR1 SEHNR and CDR2 FQNEAQ come from the germline V gene (reference sequence). Trimming cost V 3 bases and J 2 bases, with 14 bases left between them. The CDR3 loop is CASSFDDTHAYEQYF. The DNA of the CDR3 is TGTGCCAGCAGCTTCGACGACACGCACGCCTACGAGCAGTACTTC.

The gene calls are TRBV28 and TRBJ2-7; the D gene is possibly TRBD2 (5 bases). Per germline, CDR1 MDHEN and CDR2 SYDVKM. Between the trimmed V and J ends, which lost 4 bases and 2 bases, there was a span of 9 bases. The CDR3 spans 13 residues. In DNA form, the CDR3 reads TGTGCCAGCAGTTGGACTGAGACCTACGAGCAGTACTTC. Translation: CASSWTETYEQYF.

This clone was seen only once. This CDR3 reads CASSPGTGRILEGQYF. The CDR3 nucleotides are TGTGCCAGCAGCCCTGGGACGGGACGGATACTCGAGGGGCAGTACTTC. This chain uses TRBV7-9 with TRBJ2-7, with D possibly called TRBD1 or TRBD2 (5 bases each). Germline V gives CDR1 SEHNR, CDR2 FQNEAQ (reference sequence). Trimming left V 5 bases short and J 9 bases short, with 26 bases between. CDR3 length equals 16 residues.

The chain carries TRBV6-6 and TRBJ2-7; tentatively, D is TRBD2 (7 bases). This CDR3 has 15 residues. CDR1 is MNHNY, CDR2 SVGAGI, per germline (reference sequence). The V end was cut by 2 bases, the J end by 4 bases, with 15 bases between. The CDR3 here is CASSYRAGALYEQYF. In DNA, the CDR3 is TGTGCCAGCAGTTACCGGGCGGGGGCCCTATACGAGCAGTACTTC.

Here the CDR3 DNA reads TGTGCCAGCAGTGGAGGGACAGGAGGAACCTACGAGCAGTACTTC. Translation gives CASSGGTGGTYEQYF. The chain has TRBV6-1 and TRBJ2-7; the match to TRBD1 covers 8 bases. Trimming cost V 4 bases and J 2 bases; bases outside gene matches: 7. Germline values: CDR1 MNHNS, CDR2 SASEGT. The length of the CDR3 is 15 residues.

In DNA form, the CDR3 reads TGTGCCAGCAGTTGGGCGCAGTCCGACAATGAGCAGTTCTTC. Protein sequence: CASSWAQSDNEQFF. The genes are TRBV6-5 and TRBJ2-1; no firm D call. V was trimmed by 4 bases and J by 5 bases, leaving 12 bases between them. The CDR3 sequence is 14 residues long. Germline V CDR1 and CDR2: MNHEY, SVGAGI.